These 16 T cell receptor beta chains came from one sample sequenced in a study of blood T cell repertoires in COVID-19. The protocol was immunoSEQ multiplex PCR, while the TCRdb copy is restricted to in-frame clones and leaves out a portion. Seen here are about 190,000 clones, about three quarters observed once, and the top ten hold 2.5% to 3%. Sequencing was done on a sample of peripheral blood. All receptors derive from a woman older than 75 with active or convalescent COVID-19.

The genes are TRBV3-1 (or the pseudogene TRBV3-2) and TRBJ1-2; 8 bases are shared with TRBD1. J was trimmed by 4 bases and V by 2 bases; bases with no gene match: 9. CDR3 size: 16 residues. CDR1 and CDR2 from the germline V gene are LGHDT and YNNKEL (reference sequence). The CDR3 bases are TGTGCCAGCAGCCAAATTTGGCAGGGGGCTTTCTATGGCTACACCTTC. It specifies CASSQIWQGAFYGYTF.

The CDR3 nucleotides are TGCGCCAGCAGCCAATCAACAGATACGCAGTATTTT. Its translation is CASSQSTDTQYF. The chain uses TRBV4-1 and TRBJ2-3; no firm D call. There are 12 residues in the CDR3. V lost 2 bases and J 3 bases, leaving 3 bases between the germline ends. Per the germline V gene, CDR1 is MGHRA and CDR2 is YSYEKL.

The table lists this clone with a few counts. The chain is built from TRBV24-1 and TRBJ1-4; the match to TRBD1 covers 7 bases. Per the germline V gene, CDR1 is KGHDR and CDR2 is SFDVKD. The CDR3 has 13 residues. The V and J ends lost 8 bases and 5 bases, in that order; junction bases with no gene match: 4. The CDR3 sequence: CATKGQLNEKLFF. In DNA, the CDR3 is TGTGCCACCAAGGGACAGCTAAATGAAAAACTGTTTTTT.

Only a few counts were recorded for this clone. CDR3 loop: CASSQVGTGAFPLHF. For the CDR3, the DNA is TGTGCCAGCAGCCAAGTGGGAACAGGGGCTTTCCCCCTCCACTTT. The J gene is TRBJ1-6, the V gene TRBV3-1 (or the pseudogene TRBV3-2); 7 nucleotides align to TRBD1. CDR1 is LGHDT and CDR2 is YNNKEL in the germline V gene (reference sequence). Trimming at V came to 1 base and at J to 13 bases, leaving 10 bases not matched to a gene. The CDR3 is 15 residues long.

V usage is TRBV2 and J usage is TRBJ2-1; 15 bases line up with TRBD2. The CDR3 spans 14 residues. Germline CDR1 is SNHLY and CDR2 is FYNNEI. V lost 4 bases and J lost 15; bases outside the gene matches: 7. The CDR3 DNA follows: TGTGCCAGCAGTGTGCGGACTAGCGGGGGGGCTCGGTTCTTC. Amino acid sequence: CASSVRTSGGARFF. Filled out from reference TRBV2 and TRBJ2-1, the complete variable domain reads EPEVTQTPSHQVTQMGQEVILRCVPISNHLYFYWYRQILGQKVEFLVSFYNNEISEKSEIFDDQFSVERPDGSNFTLKIRSTKLEDSAMYFCASSVRTSGGARFFGPGTRLTVL.

This clone was counted a single time. The chain combines TRBV6-1 with TRBJ1-5, with 7 bases aligning to TRBD1. CDR1 MNHNS and CDR2 SASEGT come from the germline V gene. The CDR3 has 18 amino acids. V dropped 4 bases and J dropped 0; count of bases not matched to a gene: 12. The CDR3 nucleotides are TGTGCCAGCAGTGGACAGGGACGGGAGACCAATAGCAATCAGCCCCAGCATTTT. Encoded protein: CASSGQGRETNSNQPQHF.

The J gene is TRBJ2-5, the V gene TRBV5-1; 10 positions match TRBD2. The germline CDR1 and CDR2 sequences are SGHRS and YFSETQ. J gave up 5 bases and V 0 bases, and 10 bases lay outside the gene matches. The CDR3 extends over 17 amino acids. The CDR3 region is CASSLDGLAGGQETQYF. For the CDR3, the DNA is TGCGCCAGCAGCTTGGATGGGTTAGCGGGGGGACAGGAGACCCAGTACTTC.

This clone was seen more than once but under ten times. This rearrangement joins TRBV24-1 to TRBJ2-7; a weak D match, TRBD2 (6 bases). V dropped 5 bases and J dropped 6 bases, with 10 bases sitting between them. The CDR3 is 12 residues long. From germline, CDR1 is KGHDR and CDR2 SFDVKD. The CDR3 loop reads CATSGGGAEQYF. CDR3 DNA: TGTGCCACCAGTGGAGGAGGGGCCGAGCAGTACTTC.

This clone showed up just a few times. This chain uses TRBV3-1 (or the pseudogene TRBV3-2) with TRBJ2-3; D might be TRBD1 (5 bases). Germline lookup yields CDR1 LGHDT and CDR2 YNNKEL (reference sequence). CDR3 length: 13 residues. V was pared by 3 bases and J by 7 bases, with 11 bases between. CDR3 sequence reads: CASSQTRTYTQYF. In DNA, the CDR3 is TGTGCCAGCAGCCAGACACGGACATATACGCAGTATTTT.

The genes are TRBV6-5 and TRBJ1-5, with 7 bases aligning to TRBD1. The CDR3 loop spans 15 amino acids. The germline CDR1 and CDR2 sequences are MNHEY and SVGAGI. The J segment lost 2 bases and the V segment lost 6 bases, leaving 7 bases of the junction unmatched. In nucleotides, the CDR3 is TGTGCCAGCAGGGCCGACAGGGTTGGCAATCAGCCCCAGCATTTT. Its protein is CASRADRVGNQPQHF.

This clone was seen once. The gene calls are TRBV6-2 or TRBV6-3 and TRBJ1-1, with 8 bases matching TRBD1. The V gene's germline CDR1 is MNHEY and CDR2 SVGEGT. V lost 2 bases to trimming and J lost 8 bases; unmatched junction nucleotides: 4. CDR3 length: 13 residues. The CDR3 here is CASSYPGQGEAFF. CDR3 nucleotides: TGTGCCAGCAGTTACCCTGGACAGGGCGAAGCTTTCTTT.

The rearrangement uses TRBV6-6 and TRBJ2-7, with D hard to call. This CDR3 comprises 11 residues. CDR1 and CDR2 (germline): MNHNY, SVGAGI (reference sequence). The V end was cut by 8 bases, the J end by 1 base, with 6 bases between. The CDR3 DNA is TGTGCCAGCCAAACATCCTACGAGCAGTACTTC. Translation gives CASQTSYEQYF.

The chain couples TRBV7-9 to TRBJ2-2; D is perhaps TRBD1 (5 bases). This CDR3 is 15 amino acids long. CDR1 is SEHNR and CDR2 is FQNEAQ in the germline V gene (reference sequence). The germline V and J ends were trimmed by 5 bases and 5 bases, with 15 bases remaining between them. As DNA, the CDR3 is TGTGCCAGCAGCCTCACTCAGGGTTGGACCGGGGAGCTGTTTTTT. It codes for CASSLTQGWTGELFF.

CDR3 sequence: CASSSSGGASDTQYF. CDR3 coding DNA: TGCGCCAGCAGCTCGAGCGGGGGGGCTTCAGATACGCAGTATTTT. The chain combines TRBV5-1 with TRBJ2-3; 10 bases align to TRBD2. The CDR3 runs to 15 residues. V lost 3 bases and J lost 4; bases outside the gene matches: 5. Germline V lookup: CDR1 SGHRS, CDR2 YFSETQ.

The gene calls are TRBV5-1 and TRBJ1-2, with D perhaps matching TRBD1 (6 bases). Trimming stripped 4 bases from V and 4 bases from J, with 26 bases between. This CDR3 contains 18 residues. The germline gives CDR1 SGHRS, CDR2 YFSETQ. The DNA for the CDR3 is TGCGCCAGCAGCCAAACCCCTGGGAGTTCAGGGGTGGGCTATGGCTACACCTTC. Residues: CASSQTPGSSGVGYGYTF.

This sequence joins TRBV10-2 and TRBJ2-4, with a weak D call TRBD1 (5 bases). V was shortened by 3 bases and J by 2 bases, with 26 bases between the two germline ends. The CDR3 totals 20 residues. The germline V gene encodes CDR1 WSHSY and CDR2 SAAADI. CDR3 nucleotide sequence: TGCGCCAGCAGTGAAGGCCCGACCTTTCTGGGGCTAGGGTCCAAAAACATTCAGTACTTC. Protein product: CASSEGPTFLGLGSKNIQYF.